Presented here are 25 T cell receptor beta chains from one specimen sequenced in a study of blood T cell repertoires in COVID-19. Using immunoSEQ multiplex PCR, the repertoire was profiled, and TCRdb retains in-frame clones only, with some absent. This sample yields about 210,000 clones, of which 88% are seen a single time; around 1.6% belongs to the top ten. Sample: peripheral blood. The receptors stem from a man between 65 and 85 years old with acute or convalescent COVID-19.

This chain joins TRBV7-2 and TRBJ1-5; D is unresolved. Germline CDR1 is SGHTA and CDR2 is FQGNSA. V gave up 2 bases and J gave up 6 bases, with 11 bases separating them. The CDR3 covers 14 residues. In nucleotides, the CDR3 is TGTGCCAGCAGCTTAAGTACAGCCAGTCAGCCCCAGCATTTT. Translated: CASSLSTASQPQHF.

This clone appeared once. The J gene is TRBJ1-1, the V gene TRBV5-1; TRBD1 aligns across 7 bases. The J segment lost 0 bases and the V segment lost 4 bases, leaving 6 bases of the junction unmatched. CDR1 and CDR2 (germline): SGHRS, YFSETQ. The CDR3 length is 15 residues. CDR3 in amino acids: CASSPQGGLNTEAFF. DNA for the CDR3: TGCGCCAGCAGCCCCCAGGGGGGTTTGAACACTGAAGCTTTCTTT.

The chain uses TRBV15 and TRBJ1-1; D gene ambiguous. V was cut by 3 bases and J by 6 bases, with 14 bases left in between. This CDR3 is built from 14 residues. The germline V gene encodes CDR1 LNHNV and CDR2 YYDKDF (reference sequence). CDR3 bases: TGTGCCACCAGCAGGCCATGGAGGGAGTCTGAAGCTTTCTTT. It is translated as CATSRPWRESEAFF.

The chain has TRBV2 and TRBJ2-5; D may be TRBD2 (5 bases). V was cut by 8 bases and J by 5 bases, with 15 bases left in between. From germline, CDR1 is SNHLY and CDR2 FYNNEI. The CDR3 has 13 amino acids. The CDR3 region has the DNA TGTGCCAGCGGCTTAGGACGCGGGGAGACCCAGTACTTC. Translated, it gives CASGLGRGETQYF.

This chain connects TRBV5-4 to TRBJ2-1; D ambiguous. V was trimmed by 4 bases and J by 5 bases, leaving 10 bases between them. The germline V gene encodes CDR1 SGHNT and CDR2 YYREEE (reference sequence). The CDR3 length is 13 residues. This CDR3 reads CASSPGTNNEQFF. In DNA form, the CDR3 reads TGTGCCAGCAGCCCCGGCACTAACAATGAGCAGTTCTTC.

The chain recombines TRBV19 with TRBJ2-1, with 9 bases identical to TRBD2. Germline assignment: CDR1 LNHDA and CDR2 SQIVND (reference sequence). After removal of 3 bases from V and 9 bases from J, the junction contained 6 bases not matched to a gene. The CDR3 runs 14 residues. The chain's CDR3 is CASSIGTSSSEQFF. The CDR3 DNA reads TGTGCCAGTAGTATTGGGACTAGCTCAAGTGAGCAGTTCTTC.

The chain recombines TRBV5-1 with TRBJ2-4; perhaps TRBD2 as D (6 bases). V shed 0 bases and J shed 0 bases, with 7 bases lying between them. The germline V gene has CDR1 SGHRS and CDR2 YFSETQ. The CDR3 runs to 15 residues. CDR3 region: CASSLGEAAKNIQYF. CDR3 DNA: TGCGCCAGCAGCTTGGGGGAGGCAGCCAAAAACATTCAGTACTTC.

In this sample, this clone turned up once. V and J are TRBV6-5 and TRBJ2-2; no clear D gene. V gave up 0 bases and J gave up 4 bases, with 9 bases separating them. The CDR3 runs 15 residues. Germline loops: CDR1 MNHEY, CDR2 SVGAGI. CDR3 DNA sequence: TGTGCCAGCAGTTACTCGATTGGCGGCACCGGGGAGCTGTTTTTT. Protein product: CASSYSIGGTGELFF.

The chain has TRBV7-8 and TRBJ2-1; 9 nucleotides align to TRBD1. Per the germline V gene, CDR1 is SGHVS and CDR2 is FQNEAQ. CDR3 length equals 14 residues. Losses at the gene ends were 3 bases for V and 9 bases for J; bases not matched to a gene: 6. CDR3 residues: CASSLDRGDGEQFF. In DNA, the CDR3 is TGTGCCAGCAGCTTGGACAGGGGAGACGGTGAGCAGTTCTTC.

This clone was seen more than once but under ten times. The chain couples TRBV4-1 to TRBJ1-1; D is possibly TRBD1 (5 bases). The CDR3 totals 16 residues. The germline V gene encodes CDR1 MGHRA and CDR2 YSYEKL. V lost 6 bases and J lost 1, with 18 bases in between. CDR3 in amino acids: CASRQAITTQNTEAFF. The CDR3 coding sequence is TGCGCCAGCAGACAGGCCATCACCACACAGAACACTGAAGCTTTCTTT.

The V call is TRBV10-3, the J call TRBJ2-1; 8 nucleotides line up with TRBD2. J was trimmed by 4 bases and V by 4 bases; bases with no gene match: 6. The CDR3 is 15 residues long. Germline CDR1 ENHRY, CDR2 SYGVKD. The CDR3 sequence is CAISAGGPDYNEQFF. CDR3 bases: TGTGCCATCAGTGCGGGAGGGCCGGATTACAATGAGCAGTTCTTC.

The gene calls are TRBV19 and TRBJ1-6; D call uncertain. CDR1 LNHDA and CDR2 SQIVND come from the germline V gene (reference sequence). Trimming cost V 5 bases and J 5 bases, with 10 bases left between them. The CDR3 totals 14 residues. The CDR3 loop is CASSLRRDNSPLHF. The CDR3 DNA is TGTGCCAGTAGTCTCCGGAGAGATAATTCACCCCTCCACTTT. Looking up the rest from reference TRBV19 and TRBJ1-6 gives the full variable domain: DGGITQSPKYLFRKEGQNVTLSCEQNLNHDAMYWYRQDPGQGLRLIYYSQIVNDFQKGDIAEGYSVSREKKESFPLTVTSAQKNPTAFYLCASSLRRDNSPLHFGNGTRLTVT.

The CDR3 loop is CASSQDRGMNTEAFF. Here the CDR3 DNA reads TGCGCCAGCAGCCAGGACAGGGGCATGAACACTGAAGCTTTCTTT. The chain joins TRBV4-3 to TRBJ1-1; 9 bases align to TRBD1. V gave up 3 bases and J gave up 0 bases; unmatched junction bases: 2. This CDR3 is built from 15 residues. Per germline, CDR1 LGHNA and CDR2 YSLEER.

The genes are TRBV11-2 and TRBJ2-3, with D perhaps TRBD1 (6 bases). CDR3 length equals 14 residues. V was pared by 2 bases and J by 1 base, with 7 bases between. The germline gives CDR1 SGHAT, CDR2 FQNNGV. The CDR3 reads CASSLNRGTDTQYF. The CDR3 DNA is TGTGCCAGCAGCTTAAACAGGGGCACAGATACGCAGTATTTT.

The V gene is TRBV3-1 (or the pseudogene TRBV3-2), the J gene TRBJ2-4; 11 bases match TRBD1. This CDR3 region has 14 residues. V lost 8 bases, J lost 6 bases, and 6 bases stayed unmatched. Looked up from germline, CDR1 is LGHDT and CDR2 is YNNKEL (reference sequence). The CDR3 nucleotides are TGTGCCAGCGGACAGGGGGCCTCTGCAAACATTCAGTACTTC. It specifies CASGQGASANIQYF.

V and J are TRBV7-9 and TRBJ2-3, with unresolved D. V was pared by 2 bases and J by 4 bases, with 7 bases between. The germline CDR1 and CDR2 sequences are SEHNR and FQNEAQ (reference sequence). The CDR3 is made up of 13 amino acids. The CDR3 loop reads CASSLNNPDTQYF. The CDR3, as DNA: TGTGCCAGCAGCTTAAACAACCCAGATACGCAGTATTTT.

The chain joins TRBV7-9 to TRBJ2-6; 8 nucleotides match TRBD2. The CDR3 has 15 residues. The germline gives CDR1 SEHNR, CDR2 FQNEAQ (reference sequence). V trimming: 10 bases; J trimming: 1 base; junction bases outside the gene matches: 6. This CDR3 reads CATGGDYSGANVLTF. The CDR3 DNA reads TGTGCCACCGGGGGGGACTATTCTGGGGCCAACGTCCTGACTTTC.

This clone was seen a handful of times. The rearrangement uses TRBV3-1 (or the pseudogene TRBV3-2) and TRBJ1-2, with 7 bases aligning to TRBD1. The CDR3 totals 16 residues. V dropped 6 bases and J dropped 6; count of bases not matched to a gene: 16. The germline CDR1 and CDR2 sequences are LGHDT and YNNKEL (reference sequence). DNA of the CDR3: TGTGCCAGCAGTAGAAACCGACAGGGCCCCTCCAATGGCTACACCTTC. Translated: CASSRNRQGPSNGYTF.

The chain employs TRBV5-1 and TRBJ1-4; 10 bases are a match to TRBD1. From germline, CDR1 is SGHRS and CDR2 YFSETQ. This CDR3 region has 14 residues. With V trimmed by 4 bases and J by 7 bases, 4 bases remained unmatched. Here the CDR3 DNA reads TGCGCCAGCAGCGCCCGGGACAGGGGTGAAAAACTGTTTTTT. This gives the protein CASSARDRGEKLFF.

The gene calls are TRBV7-3 and TRBJ2-1, with TRBD2 matching over 8 bases. Germline V lookup: CDR1 SGHTA, CDR2 FQGTGA. This CDR3 is 15 amino acids long. V was pared by 3 bases and J by 4 bases, with 5 bases of the junction left unmatched. The CDR3 region has the DNA TGTGCCAGCAGCTTTACTAGCGGCTCTTACAATGAGCAGTTCTTC. As protein: CASSFTSGSYNEQFF.

The chain couples TRBV4-3 to TRBJ2-3; 7 bases fit TRBD1. The CDR3 length is 14 residues. The germline CDR1 and CDR2 sequences are LGHNA and YSLEER. V trimming: 3 bases; J trimming: 2 bases; junction bases outside the gene matches: 2. CDR3 DNA: TGCGCCAGCAGCCAGGGACAGTACACAGATACGCAGTATTTT. Protein sequence: CASSQGQYTDTQYF.

The rearrangement joins TRBV28 to TRBJ2-2; the D is unclear. CDR1 is MDHEN and CDR2 is SYDVKM in the germline V gene. This CDR3 comprises 14 residues. Trimming took 2 bases from V and 0 from J, leaving 4 bases between them. As DNA, the CDR3 is TGTGCCAGCAGTTTAGACACGAACACCGGGGAGCTGTTTTTT. It codes for CASSLDTNTGELFF.

The rearrangement joins TRBV7-2 to TRBJ1-5, with D uncertain. CDR3 length: 13 amino acids. V was pared by 4 bases and J by 7 bases, with 11 bases between. In germline, CDR1 is SGHTA, CDR2 FQGNSA. CDR3 loop: CASSSHGEQPQHF. The CDR3 DNA follows: TGTGCCAGCAGCTCCCACGGAGAACAGCCCCAGCATTTT.

The chain combines TRBV19 with TRBJ2-1, with 10 positions matching TRBD2. J was trimmed by 7 bases and V by 5 bases; bases with no gene match: 5. Germline CDR1 is LNHDA and CDR2 is SQIVND (reference sequence). The CDR3 is 14 residues long. The CDR3 nucleotides are TGTGCCAGTAGTGTAGCGGGAGGCCCTAATGAGCAGTTCTTC. Its protein product is CASSVAGGPNEQFF.

This rearrangement joins TRBV7-3 to TRBJ2-7; D gene ambiguous. Germline loops: CDR1 SGHTA, CDR2 FQGTGA. CDR3 length: 13 residues. The V gene lost 2 bases and the J gene lost 5 bases, with 10 bases spanning the gap. DNA for the CDR3: TGTGCCAGCAGCTTAGGTACATTGGACGAGCAGTACTTC. Translated: CASSLGTLDEQYF.